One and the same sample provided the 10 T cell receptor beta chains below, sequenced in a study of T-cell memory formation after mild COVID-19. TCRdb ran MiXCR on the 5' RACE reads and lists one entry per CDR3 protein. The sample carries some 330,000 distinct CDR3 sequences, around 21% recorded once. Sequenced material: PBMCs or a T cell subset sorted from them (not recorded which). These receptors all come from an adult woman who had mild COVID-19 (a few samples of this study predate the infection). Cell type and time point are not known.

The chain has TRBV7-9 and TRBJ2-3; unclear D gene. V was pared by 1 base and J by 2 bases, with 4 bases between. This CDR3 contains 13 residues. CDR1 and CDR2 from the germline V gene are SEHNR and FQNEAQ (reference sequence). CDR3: CASSLGLTDTQYF. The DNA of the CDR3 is TGTGCCAGCAGCTTAGGACTCACAGATACGCAGTATTTT.

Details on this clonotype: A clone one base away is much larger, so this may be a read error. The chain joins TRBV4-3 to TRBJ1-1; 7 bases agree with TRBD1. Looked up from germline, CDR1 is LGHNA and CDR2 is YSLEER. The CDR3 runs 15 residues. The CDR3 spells CASRQDRVGNTEAFF. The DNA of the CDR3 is TGCGCCAGCAGACAAGACAGGGTGGGGAACACTGAAGCTTTCTTT.

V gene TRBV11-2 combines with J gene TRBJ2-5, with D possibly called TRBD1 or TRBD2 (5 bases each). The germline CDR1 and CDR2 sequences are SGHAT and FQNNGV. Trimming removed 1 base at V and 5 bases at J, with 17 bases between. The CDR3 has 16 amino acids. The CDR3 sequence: CASSLGHGAPGETQYF. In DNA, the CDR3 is TGTGCCAGCAGCTTAGGCCACGGGGCCCCTGGGGAGACCCAGTACTTC.

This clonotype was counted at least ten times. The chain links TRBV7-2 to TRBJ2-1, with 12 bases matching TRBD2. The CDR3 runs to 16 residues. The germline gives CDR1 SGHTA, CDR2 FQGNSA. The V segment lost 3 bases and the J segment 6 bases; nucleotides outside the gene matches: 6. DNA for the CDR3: TGTGCCAGCAGCTTTTCGACTAGCGGGAGACGCAATGAGCAGTTCTTC. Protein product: CASSFSTSGRRNEQFF.

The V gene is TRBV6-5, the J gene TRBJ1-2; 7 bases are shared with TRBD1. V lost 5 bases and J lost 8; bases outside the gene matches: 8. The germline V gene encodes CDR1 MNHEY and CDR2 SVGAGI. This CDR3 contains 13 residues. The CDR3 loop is CASSGRQGEGYTF. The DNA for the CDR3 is TGTGCCAGCAGTGGCCGACAGGGCGAGGGCTACACCTTC.

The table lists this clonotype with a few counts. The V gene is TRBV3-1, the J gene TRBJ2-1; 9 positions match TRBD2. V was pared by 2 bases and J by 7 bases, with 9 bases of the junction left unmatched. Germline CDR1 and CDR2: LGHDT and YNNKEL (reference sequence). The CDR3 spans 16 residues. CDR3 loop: CASSQLSGGTGNEQFF. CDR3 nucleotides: TGTGCCAGCAGCCAACTGAGCGGGGGGACGGGGAATGAGCAGTTCTTC.

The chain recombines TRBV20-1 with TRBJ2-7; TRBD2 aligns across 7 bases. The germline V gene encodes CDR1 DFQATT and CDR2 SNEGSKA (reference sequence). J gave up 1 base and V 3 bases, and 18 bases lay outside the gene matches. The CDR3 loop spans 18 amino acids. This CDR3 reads CSASGLEFVGGFSYEQYF. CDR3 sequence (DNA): TGCAGTGCTAGTGGGTTAGAGTTCGTGGGAGGGTTTTCCTACGAGCAGTACTTC.

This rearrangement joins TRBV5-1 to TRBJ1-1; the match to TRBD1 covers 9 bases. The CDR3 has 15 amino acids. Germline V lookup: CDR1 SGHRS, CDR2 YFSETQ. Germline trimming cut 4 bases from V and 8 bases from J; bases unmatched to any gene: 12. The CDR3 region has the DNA TGCGCCAGCAGCGAAGGCACAGGGGGCATAGGAGAAGCTTTCTTT. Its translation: CASSEGTGGIGEAFF. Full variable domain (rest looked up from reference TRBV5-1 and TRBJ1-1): KAGVTQTPRYLIKTRGQQVTLSCSPISGHRSVSWYQQTPGQGLQFLFEYFSETQRNKGNFPGRFSGRQFSNSRSEMNVSTLELGDSALYLCASSEGTGGIGEAFFGQGTRLTVV.

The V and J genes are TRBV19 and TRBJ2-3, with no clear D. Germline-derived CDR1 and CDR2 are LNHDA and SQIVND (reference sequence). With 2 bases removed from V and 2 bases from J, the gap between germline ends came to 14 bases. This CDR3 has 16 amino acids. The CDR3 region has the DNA TGTGCCAGTAGTATAAACCCGATACCTTACACAGATACGCAGTATTTT. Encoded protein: CASSINPIPYTDTQYF. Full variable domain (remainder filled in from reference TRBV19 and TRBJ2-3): DGGITQSPKYLFRKEGQNVTLSCEQNLNHDAMYWYRQDPGQGLRLIYYSQIVNDFQKGDIAEGYSVSREKKESFPLTVTSAQKNPTAFYLCASSINPIPYTDTQYFGPGTRLTVL.

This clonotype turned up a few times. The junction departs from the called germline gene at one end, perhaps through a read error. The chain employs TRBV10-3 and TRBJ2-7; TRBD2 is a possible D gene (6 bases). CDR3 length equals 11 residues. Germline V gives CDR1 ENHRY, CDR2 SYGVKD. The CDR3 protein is CAISETSRSDF. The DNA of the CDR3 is TGTGCCATCAGTGAGACTAGCAGATCTGACTTC.